Shown below are 28 T cell receptor beta chains from a single sample sequenced in a study of blood T cell repertoires in COVID-19. TCRdb's copy holds only in-frame clones and misses some; the assay was immunoSEQ multiplex PCR. Of 110,000 to 150,000 clones listed, around nine tenths are singletons. The sequenced sample consisted of peripheral blood. Receptors were obtained from a human donor in a cohort sampled during active COVID-19.

This clone was detected only once. V usage is TRBV5-1 and J usage is TRBJ2-5; 7 bases are a match to TRBD2. The CDR3 covers 14 residues. The germline V gene has CDR1 SGHRS and CDR2 YFSETQ. Trimming at V came to 3 bases and at J to 4 bases, leaving 6 bases not matched to a gene. The CDR3 protein is CASSSRGDRETQYF. CDR3 nucleotides: TGCGCCAGCAGCTCCCGGGGGGATAGAGAGACCCAGTACTTC.

The chain joins TRBV27 to TRBJ2-7; 7 bases align to TRBD1. The V and J ends lost 2 bases and 3 bases, in that order; junction bases with no gene match: 7. Germline V gives CDR1 MNHEY, CDR2 SMNVEV (reference sequence). This CDR3 has 15 amino acids. The CDR3, as DNA: TGTGCCAGCAGTTTAGGGGGACAGAATATCTACGAGCAGTACTTC. It is translated as CASSLGGQNIYEQYF.

The gene calls are TRBV27 and TRBJ1-1; 7 bases match TRBD1. CDR3 length: 13 residues. V lost 4 bases and J lost 5; bases outside the gene matches: 4. Germline V CDR1 and CDR2: MNHEY, SMNVEV (reference sequence). In nucleotides, the CDR3 is TGTGCCAGCAGTTGGGACAGTCGAACTGAAGCTTTCTTT. Translating it yields CASSWDSRTEAFF.

The V gene is TRBV6-5, the J gene TRBJ2-2, with D maybe TRBD2 (5 bases). From germline, CDR1 is MNHEY and CDR2 SVGAGI. V dropped 6 bases and J dropped 0 bases, with 11 bases sitting between them. CDR3 length: 15 residues. The DNA for the CDR3 is TGTGCCAGCAGGCACGGGGTCACGAACACCGGGGAGCTGTTTTTT. This translates into CASRHGVTNTGELFF.

The chain joins TRBV5-4 to TRBJ2-7; 13 nucleotides match TRBD2. The CDR3 length is 17 residues. With V trimmed by 4 bases and J by 3 bases, 10 bases remained unmatched. CDR1 SGHNT and CDR2 YYREEE come from the germline V gene (reference sequence). This CDR3 is CASSARTSGSPSYEQYF. In nucleotides, the CDR3 is TGTGCCAGCAGCGCAAGGACTAGCGGGAGCCCGAGCTACGAGCAGTACTTC.

This clone was detected once. The CDR3 loop reads CASSLTAGVGMPGELFF. As DNA, the CDR3 is TGTGCCAGCAGCTTAACAGCGGGAGTGGGTATGCCCGGGGAGCTGTTTTTT. This chain joins TRBV7-9 and TRBJ2-2; 8 bases line up with TRBD2. The CDR3 is made up of 17 amino acids. Germline trimming cut 2 bases from V and 6 bases from J; bases unmatched to any gene: 11. Germline V gene data show CDR1 as SEHNR and CDR2 as FQNEAQ (reference sequence).

This chain links TRBV7-8 with TRBJ2-7; perhaps TRBD2 as D (6 bases). In germline, CDR1 is SGHVS, CDR2 FQNEAQ. V was shortened by 1 base and J by 3 bases, with 7 bases between the two germline ends. The CDR3 is made up of 13 amino acids. CDR3 nucleotides: TGTGCCAGCAGCTTAGGGGACTTCTACGAGCAGTACTTC. Amino acid sequence: CASSLGDFYEQYF. The full variable domain, its missing parts supplied by reference TRBV7-8 and TRBJ2-7, is GAGVSQSPRYKVAKRGQDVALRCDPISGHVSLFWYQQALGQGPEFLTYFQNEAQLDKSGLPSDRFFAERPEGSVSTLKIQRTQQEDSAVYLCASSLGDFYEQYFGPGTRLTVT.

V gene TRBV6-2 or TRBV6-3 combines with J gene TRBJ1-5; 9 nucleotides agree with TRBD1. Germline V gene sequence: CDR1 MNHEY, CDR2 SVGEGT. V lost 3 bases, J lost 5 bases, and 23 bases stayed unmatched. CDR3 length equals 21 residues. DNA of the CDR3: TGTGCCAGCAGTTATCTTCCACCGGGACAGGGAACGGTCGGTATAGATCAGCCCCAGCATTTT. Translation: CASSYLPPGQGTVGIDQPQHF.

This sequence joins TRBV13 and TRBJ1-1; tentatively, D is TRBD1 (6 bases). Germline loops: CDR1 PRHDT, CDR2 FYEKMQ (reference sequence). The CDR3 runs 15 residues. V was shortened by 4 bases and J by 3 bases, with 15 bases between the two germline ends. The CDR3 coding sequence is TGTGCCAGCAGCTCGAACAGGGCGAGGGACACTGAAGCTTTCTTT. Translation: CASSSNRARDTEAFF. The full variable domain, rest sourced from reference TRBV13 and TRBJ1-1, is AAGVIQSPRHLIKEKRETATLKCYPIPRHDTVYWYQQGPGQDPQFLISFYEKMQSDKGSIPDRFSAQQFSDYHSELNMSSLELGDSALYFCASSSNRARDTEAFFGQGTRLTVV.

The J gene is TRBJ2-7, the V gene TRBV11-2, with D possibly matching TRBD2 (5 bases). Looked up from germline, CDR1 is SGHAT and CDR2 is FQNNGV. The CDR3 has 12 amino acids. The V end lost 9 bases, the J end lost 7 bases, and 16 bases lay between the germline ends. CDR3 sequence: CASLRASEEQYF. The CDR3 DNA reads TGTGCCAGTCTGCGGGCGTCAGAGGAGCAGTACTTC.

The CDR3 DNA reads as TGTGCCAGCAGCCATCGACGGGGAGATACGCAGTATTTT. The encoded protein is CASSHRRGDTQYF. The V call is TRBV3-1 (or the pseudogene TRBV3-2), the J call TRBJ2-3; tentatively, D is TRBD2 (5 bases). V gave up 3 bases and J gave up 5 bases, with 9 bases separating them. CDR3 size: 13 residues. Germline V CDR1 and CDR2: LGHDT, YNNKEL (reference sequence).

The chain links TRBV7-3 to TRBJ2-5; D gene uncertain. The CDR3 runs 13 residues. Looked up from germline, CDR1 is SGHTA and CDR2 is FQGTGA. The germline V and J ends were trimmed by 5 bases and 1 base, with 8 bases remaining between them. The CDR3 sequence: CASSPGSQETQYF. For the CDR3, the DNA is TGTGCCAGCAGCCCTGGCTCCCAAGAGACCCAGTACTTC.

V and J are TRBV19 and TRBJ1-5; 7 nucleotides line up with TRBD1. Trimming at V came to 3 bases and at J to 0 bases, leaving 11 bases not matched to a gene. Germline CDR1 LNHDA, CDR2 SQIVND (reference sequence). The CDR3 spans 18 residues. The CDR3 here is CASSMWTGLHYSNQPQHF. The CDR3 DNA follows: TGTGCCAGTAGTATGTGGACAGGCCTACATTATAGCAATCAGCCCCAGCATTTT.

The CDR3 DNA is TGTGCCAGCAGGGCCACTAGACAGGGAATCGAGCAGTACTTC. It codes for CASRATRQGIEQYF. The V call is TRBV2, the J call TRBJ2-7; 7 bases line up with TRBD1. Looked up from germline, CDR1 is SNHLY and CDR2 is FYNNEI. The CDR3 is 14 residues long. The J segment lost 6 bases and the V segment lost 6 bases, leaving 11 bases of the junction unmatched.

The chain employs TRBV10-3 and TRBJ1-2, with TRBD1 identical over 7 bases. The V segment lost 7 bases and the J segment 4 bases; nucleotides outside the gene matches: 6. The CDR3 contains 13 residues. The germline gives CDR1 ENHRY, CDR2 SYGVKD. The CDR3 sequence: CAITSDRTYGYTF. Here the CDR3 DNA reads TGTGCCATCACCTCGGACAGGACCTATGGCTACACCTTC.

The rearrangement links TRBV7-9 to TRBJ1-2; no clear D. The CDR3 is made up of 14 amino acids. Germline V lookup: CDR1 SEHNR, CDR2 FQNEAQ (reference sequence). Deletions cut 5 bases from V and 4 bases from J, with 14 bases between. For the CDR3, the DNA is TGTGCCAGCAGCCCTCTCCTGGCCTCCTATGGCTACACCTTC. Translating it yields CASSPLLASYGYTF.

This clone was seen only a few times. V is TRBV25-1 and J is TRBJ1-2; 9 bases match TRBD1. This CDR3 region has 14 residues. The J segment lost 6 bases and the V segment lost 7 bases, leaving 9 bases of the junction unmatched. CDR1 MGHDK and CDR2 SYGVNS come from the germline V gene. In DNA, the CDR3 is TGTGCCAGCACACCCCGGGACAGGGATAATGGCTACACCTTC. Protein sequence: CASTPRDRDNGYTF.

This chain connects TRBV25-1 to TRBJ1-1, with TRBD1 as a possible D gene (6 bases). The germline gives CDR1 MGHDK, CDR2 SYGVNS. Deletions cut 5 bases from V and 7 bases from J, with 11 bases between. The CDR3 length is 12 residues. The DNA for the CDR3 is TGTGCCAGCAGTTCCGGACAGAATGAAGCTTTCTTT. It specifies CASSSGQNEAFF.

The chain uses TRBV4-2 and TRBJ2-7, with TRBD1 identical over 10 bases. The germline V gene has CDR1 LGHNA and CDR2 YNFKEQ. V was pared by 0 bases and J by 3 bases, with 14 bases of the junction left unmatched. This CDR3 contains 19 residues. DNA for the CDR3: TGTGCCAGCAGCCAAGAGGATGACAGGGGGCAAAAGGGGGTCTACGAGCAGTACTTC. This sequence encodes CASSQEDDRGQKGVYEQYF.

The rearrangement joins TRBV28 to TRBJ1-2; 10 bases line up with TRBD1. The V gene's germline CDR1 is MDHEN and CDR2 SYDVKM. The J segment lost 6 bases and the V segment lost 5 bases, leaving 6 bases of the junction unmatched. The CDR3 is made up of 14 amino acids. In DNA form, the CDR3 reads TGTGCCAGCAGTACGGAAGACAGGGGGCATGGCTACACCTTC. This encodes CASSTEDRGHGYTF.

V usage is TRBV28 and J usage is TRBJ1-2; no clear D. The V gene's germline CDR1 is MDHEN and CDR2 SYDVKM. Between the trimmed V and J ends, which lost 5 bases and 6 bases, there was a span of 13 bases. This CDR3 is built from 13 residues. The CDR3 loop is CASSTNLDDGYTF. The CDR3 DNA reads as TGTGCCAGCAGTACGAATTTAGATGATGGCTACACCTTC.

This clone occurred once. The chain links TRBV3-1 (or the pseudogene TRBV3-2) to TRBJ1-2; the D gene is possibly TRBD1 (5 bases). Deletions cut 2 bases from V and 0 bases from J, with 16 bases between. The germline CDR1 and CDR2 sequences are LGHDT and YNNKEL (reference sequence). This CDR3 has 17 residues. The CDR3 DNA is TGTGCCAGCAGCCAACCCATGGCGGGGGGAACTAACTATGGCTACACCTTC. The encoded protein is CASSQPMAGGTNYGYTF.

The chain carries TRBV2 and TRBJ1-6; 7 nucleotides match TRBD1. The CDR3 has 15 amino acids. With 3 bases clipped from V and 7 bases from J, the junction kept 6 bases outside the gene matches. Germline CDR1 reads SNHLY; CDR2 reads FYNNEI. Written as DNA, the CDR3 is TGTGCCAGCAGTGACTCGGGACAGAGAAATTCACCCCTCCACTTT. It encodes CASSDSGQRNSPLHF.

The chain links TRBV28 to TRBJ1-1; D possibly corresponds to TRBD1 (6 bases). Trimming cost V 7 bases and J 1 base, with 13 bases left between them. Germline V gives CDR1 MDHEN, CDR2 SYDVKM. This CDR3 spans 14 amino acids. The chain's CDR3 is CASNTLGANTEAFF. CDR3 DNA sequence: TGTGCCAGCAATACTCTGGGGGCGAACACTGAAGCTTTCTTT. Full variable domain (rest looked up from reference TRBV28 and TRBJ1-1): DVKVTQSSRYLVKRTGEKVFLECVQDMDHENMFWYRQDPGLGLRLIYFSYDVKMKEKGDIPEGYSVSREKKERFSLILESASTNQTSMYLCASNTLGANTEAFFGQGTRLTVV.

The chain recombines TRBV30 with TRBJ2-7, with D perhaps TRBD2 (6 bases). Germline loops: CDR1 GTSNPN, CDR2 SVGIG (reference sequence). This CDR3 is built from 13 residues. Trimming took off 0 bases at V and 6 bases at J, with 12 bases between the two ends. CDR3 sequence reads: CAWSVWREAEQYF. CDR3 in DNA: TGTGCCTGGAGTGTTTGGAGGGAGGCCGAGCAGTACTTC.

This chain joins TRBV11-3 and TRBJ2-1; 8 positions match TRBD1. The germline gives CDR1 SGHNT, CDR2 YENEEA. After removal of 0 bases from V and 4 bases from J, the junction contained 2 bases not matched to a gene. CDR3 size: 15 residues. The CDR3 is CASSLDQGAYNEQFF. The DNA of the CDR3 is TGTGCCAGCAGCTTAGATCAGGGGGCTTACAATGAGCAGTTCTTC.

This rearrangement joins TRBV24-1 to TRBJ2-7; the match to TRBD1 covers 12 bases. The CDR3 length is 17 residues. The junction had 11 bases not matched to a gene; V was cut back by 5 bases and J by 4 bases. Germline CDR1 and CDR2: KGHDR and SFDVKD. Written as DNA, the CDR3 is TGTGCCACCAGTGCGCAACCCGGGACAGGGGGCTTTTACGAGCAGTACTTC. It specifies CATSAQPGTGGFYEQYF.

The chain employs TRBV4-1 and TRBJ2-1; D not certain. Trimming left V 0 bases short and J 9 bases short, with 15 bases between. CDR3 length: 15 residues. CDR1 and CDR2 from the germline V gene are MGHRA and YSYEKL. CDR3 DNA sequence: TGCGCCAGCAGCCAAGATCAAAAAGTAGGCGGTGAGCAGTTCTTC. This gives the protein CASSQDQKVGGEQFF.